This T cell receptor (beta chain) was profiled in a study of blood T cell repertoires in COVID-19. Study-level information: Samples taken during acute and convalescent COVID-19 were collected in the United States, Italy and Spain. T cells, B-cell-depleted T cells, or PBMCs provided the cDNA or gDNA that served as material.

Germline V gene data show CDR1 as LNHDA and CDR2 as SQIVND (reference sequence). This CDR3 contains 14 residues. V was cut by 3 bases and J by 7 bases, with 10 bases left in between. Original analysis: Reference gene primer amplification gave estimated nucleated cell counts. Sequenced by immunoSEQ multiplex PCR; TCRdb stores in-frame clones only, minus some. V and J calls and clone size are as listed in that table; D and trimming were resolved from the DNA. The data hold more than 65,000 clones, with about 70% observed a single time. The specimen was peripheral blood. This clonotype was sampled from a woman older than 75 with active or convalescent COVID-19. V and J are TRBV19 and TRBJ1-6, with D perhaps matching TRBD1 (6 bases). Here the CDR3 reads CASSIGQRNSPLHF. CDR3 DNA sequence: TGTGCCAGTAGTATCGGACAGAGAAATTCACCCCTCCACTTT.